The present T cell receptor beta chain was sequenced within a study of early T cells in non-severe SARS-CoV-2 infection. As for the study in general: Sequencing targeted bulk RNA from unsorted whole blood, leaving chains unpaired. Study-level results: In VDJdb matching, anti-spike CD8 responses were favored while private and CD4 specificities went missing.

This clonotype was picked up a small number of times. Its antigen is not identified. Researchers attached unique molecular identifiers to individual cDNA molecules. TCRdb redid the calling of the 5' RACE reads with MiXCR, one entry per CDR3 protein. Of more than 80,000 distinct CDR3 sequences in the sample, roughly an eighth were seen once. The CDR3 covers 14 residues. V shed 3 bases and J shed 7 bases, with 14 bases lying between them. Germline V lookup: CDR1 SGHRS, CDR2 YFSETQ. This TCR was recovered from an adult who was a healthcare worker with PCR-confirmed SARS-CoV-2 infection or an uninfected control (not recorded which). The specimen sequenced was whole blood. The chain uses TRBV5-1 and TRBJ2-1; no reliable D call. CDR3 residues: CASSSSVVGNEQFF. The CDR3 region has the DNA TGCGCCAGCAGCTCGAGCGTGGTTGGGAATGAGCAGTTCTTC.